This TCR beta chain was documented in a study of CD8 T cells in ankylosing spondylitis. CDR1 and CDR2 from the germline V gene are SGDLS and YYNGEE. Trimming removed 0 bases from V and 5 bases from J, with 5 bases in between. The CDR3 contains 12 residues. The sample holds many counts of this clonotype. TCRdb independently ran MiXCR on the 5' RACE reads; one entry per CDR3 protein. The sample lists almost 30,000 distinct CDR3 sequences, about 5.2% occurring once. The TCR comes from a female donor with ankylosing spondylitis or in good health (not recorded which). The chain is built from TRBV9 and TRBJ2-5; D gene unclear. The sample consisted of blood, either unsorted or a sorted T cell fraction (not recorded which). The CDR3 here is CASSVDDETQYF. CDR3 in DNA: TGTGCCAGCAGCGTAGATGACGAGACCCAGTACTTC. The whole variable domain, remainder taken from reference TRBV9 and TRBJ2-5, is DSGVTQTPKHLITATGQRVTLRCSPRSGDLSVYWYQQSLDQGLQFLIQYYNGEERAKGNILERFSAQQFPDLHSELNLSSLELGDSALYFCASSVDDETQYFGPGTRLLVL.